Listed below are T cell receptor beta chains from one sample, sequenced in a study of blood T cells in healthy people across ages. TCRdb reprocessed the 5' RACE reads via MiXCR and lists one record per CDR3 protein. The sample has about 1.8 million distinct CDR3 sequences, roughly 52% seen once. The specimen was blood. These receptors were taken from a woman aged 40 to 50 in good health. The CDR3 runs from the conserved cysteine through the conserved F or W. D genes are given only for firm matches. Clone size is shown for a subset of rows, as once, few, many or a class of expanded clone.

TRBD1	TRBV29-1	TRBJ2-7	-	CSVRDSNYEQYF	TGCAGCGTCCGGGACAGCAACTACGAGCAGTACTTC
-	TRBV7-2	TRBJ2-1	-	CASSLAPLRVNEQFF	TGTGCCAGCAGCTTAGCCCCACTCAGGGTCAATGAGCAGTTCTTC
TRBD2	TRBV20-1	TRBJ2-3	-	CSAPGLASTDTQYF	TGCAGTGCTCCGGGACTAGCGTCCACAGATACGCAGTATTTT
-	TRBV25-1	TRBJ1-2	once	CASSELERNGYTF	TGTGCCAGCAGTGAATTGGAAAGGAACGGCTACACCTTC
-	TRBV15	TRBJ1-6	many	CATSSTPAGSYNSPLHF	TGTGCCACCAGCAGTACCCCAGCGGGCAGCTATAATTCACCCCTCCACTTT
TRBD2	TRBV6-6	TRBJ2-1	-	CASSYTGTTNEQFF	TGTGCCAGCAGTTACACGGGGACTACTAATGAGCAGTTCTTC
-	TRBV4-3	TRBJ1-6	-	CASSQVSLAPLHF	TGCGCCAGCAGCCAAGTATCGCTAGCCCCCCTCCACTTT
-	TRBV10-2	TRBJ2-3	-	CASTSGPQLANTQYF	TGCGCCAGCACCTCGGGACCTCAGTTAGCTAATACGCAGTATTTT
-	TRBV20-1	TRBJ2-7	-	CSALRRQAYEQYF	TGCAGTGCTCTGCGAAGACAGGCCTACGAGCAGTACTTC
-	TRBV4-2	TRBJ1-2	few	CASSSSRDGASGYTF	TGTGCCAGCAGCAGCTCCAGGGACGGTGCAAGTGGCTACACCTTC
TRBD1	TRBV20-1	TRBJ2-5	-	CSARDRPLLYQETQYF	TGCAGTGCTAGGGACAGGCCACTCCTGTACCAAGAGACCCAGTACTTC
TRBD1	TRBV2	TRBJ2-1	-	CASRARQGARNEQFF	TGTGCCAGCAGAGCCCGACAGGGGGCACGGAATGAGCAGTTCTTC
-	TRBV25-1	TRBJ2-3	few	CASSEFRTPTDTQYF	TGTGCCAGCAGTGAATTTAGGACCCCCACAGATACGCAGTATTTT
-	TRBV6-2/TRBV6-3	TRBJ2-7	few	CASTKESGHVSYEQYF	TGTGCCAGCACCAAGGAAAGCGGGCACGTCTCCTACGAGCAGTACTTC
TRBD1	TRBV15	TRBJ1-2	-	CATSRDGRTGGGYTF	TGTGCCACCAGCAGAGATGGGAGGACAGGAGGTGGCTACACCTTC
TRBD2	TRBV5-4	TRBJ2-3	-	CASSTGTSGGALADTQYF	TGTGCCAGCAGCACCGGGACTAGCGGGGGGGCATTAGCAGATACGCAGTATTTT
-	TRBV7-2	TRBJ1-6	-	CASSNFRGYNSPLHF	TGTGCCAGCAGCAATTTTCGGGGATATAATTCACCCCTCCACTTT
TRBD2	TRBV2	TRBJ2-7	once	CASNGGGAWYEQYF	TGTGCCAGCAATGGCGGGGGGGCTTGGTACGAGCAGTACTTC
-	TRBV7-9	TRBJ2-7	-	CASGRYDGFSYEQYF	TGTGCCAGCGGGCGATACGACGGCTTCTCCTACGAGCAGTACTTC
TRBD2	TRBV7-2	TRBJ2-1	few	CASSSRPSGALSYNEQFF	TGTGCCAGCAGCTCGAGGCCCAGCGGGGCCCTCTCCTACAATGAGCAGTTCTTC
TRBD1	TRBV27	TRBJ1-6	-	CASTTDRIHSPLHF	TGTGCCAGCACTACGGACAGGATTCATTCACCCCTCCACTTT
-	TRBV7-9	TRBJ2-3	-	CASSFLSPGGTDTQYF	TGTGCCAGCAGCTTCCTAAGCCCGGGGGGCACGGATACGCAGTATTTT
TRBD1	TRBV9	TRBJ2-5	-	CASSPYRGVQETQYF	TGTGCCAGCAGCCCCTACAGGGGGGTCCAAGAGACCCAGTACTTC
-	TRBV21-1	TRBJ2-3	few	CASSRENREVCGTDTQYF	TGTGCCAGCAGCAGGGAAAACAGAGAGGTGTGCGGCACAGATACGCAGTATTTT
-	TRBV7-9	TRBJ1-4	-	CASSPGTQATNEKLFF	TGTGCCAGCAGCCCTGGGACCCAGGCAACTAATGAAAAACTGTTTTTT
-	TRBV11-3	TRBJ2-1	-	CASSRSWDEQFF	TGTGCCAGCAGCCGAAGTTGGGATGAGCAGTTCTTC
TRBD1	TRBV6-1	TRBJ2-1	-	CASSQGAYGEQFF	TGTGCCAGCAGTCAGGGGGCATACGGTGAGCAGTTCTTC
TRBD1	TRBV29-1	TRBJ1-4	-	CSDADREATNEKLFF	TGCAGCGACGCGGACAGGGAGGCAACTAATGAAAAACTGTTTTTT
-	TRBV12-3/TRBV12-4	TRBJ2-3	-	CASRGQGLGTDTQYF	TGTGCCAGCAGGGGTCAGGGGCTGGGCACAGATACGCAGTATTTT
-	TRBV7-2	TRBJ2-1	few	CASSLDRPEQFF	TGTGCCAGCAGCCTCGATCGGCCTGAGCAGTTCTTC
-	TRBV7-2	TRBJ2-7	-	CASSLLGLTEQYF	TGTGCCAGCAGCTTATTGGGTCTCACTGAGCAGTACTTC
-	TRBV12-3/TRBV12-4	TRBJ1-1	-	CASRPGTHTEAFF	TGTGCCAGCAGACCTGGGACACACACTGAAGCTTTCTTT
TRBD1	TRBV28	TRBJ1-2	-	CASSFPRGQGYGYTF	TGTGCCAGCAGTTTCCCCCGAGGACAGGGGTATGGCTACACCTTC
TRBD1	TRBV4-2	TRBJ2-7	many	CASSPGTGVTYEQYF	TGTGCCAGCAGCCCGGGGACAGGGGTAACGTACGAGCAGTACTTC
-	TRBV2	TRBJ1-1	-	CASSEGWAEAFF	TGTGCCAGCAGCGAGGGGTGGGCTGAAGCTTTCTTT
-	TRBV20-1	TRBJ1-2	-	CSARRGRDDGYTF	TGCAGTGCTAGGAGGGGCAGGGATGATGGCTACACCTTC
TRBD2	TRBV20-1	TRBJ2-7	-	CSVSPLAGGSYEQYF	TGCAGTGTTAGTCCCTTAGCGGGGGGATCCTACGAGCAGTACTTC
-	TRBV5-1	TRBJ2-3	few	CASSSATGASTDTQYF	TGCGCCAGCAGCTCCGCGACCGGGGCTAGCACAGATACGCAGTATTTT
-	TRBV20-1	TRBJ2-7	-	CSARDLQGTSYEQYF	TGCAGTGCTAGAGATCTTCAGGGGACTTCCTACGAGCAGTACTTC
-	TRBV5-1	TRBJ2-2	-	CASSLAVSSTGELFF	TGCGCCAGCAGCTTGGCGGTCTCATCCACCGGGGAGCTGTTTTTT
TRBD1	TRBV24-1	TRBJ2-5	-	CATWGQGFGETQYF	TGTGCCACCTGGGGACAGGGGTTCGGAGAGACCCAGTACTTC
-	TRBV12-3/TRBV12-4	TRBJ2-2	-	CASSPRGGGNTGELFF	TGTGCCAGCAGTCCTCGGGGCGGGGGCAACACCGGGGAGCTGTTTTTT
-	TRBV4-3	TRBJ2-1	-	CASSQDWWGQGNNEQFF	TGCGCCAGCAGCCAAGATTGGTGGGGGCAGGGTAACAATGAGCAGTTCTTC
-	TRBV5-1	TRBJ2-4	-	CASSLVQATSKNIQYF	TGCGCCAGCAGCTTGGTGCAGGCGACCTCCAAAAACATTCAGTACTTC
TRBD2	TRBV7-2	TRBJ2-7	-	CASSLLPTSGGRKYNEQYF	TGTGCCAGCAGCTTACTGCCGACTAGCGGGGGGCGGAAATACAATGAGCAGTACTTC